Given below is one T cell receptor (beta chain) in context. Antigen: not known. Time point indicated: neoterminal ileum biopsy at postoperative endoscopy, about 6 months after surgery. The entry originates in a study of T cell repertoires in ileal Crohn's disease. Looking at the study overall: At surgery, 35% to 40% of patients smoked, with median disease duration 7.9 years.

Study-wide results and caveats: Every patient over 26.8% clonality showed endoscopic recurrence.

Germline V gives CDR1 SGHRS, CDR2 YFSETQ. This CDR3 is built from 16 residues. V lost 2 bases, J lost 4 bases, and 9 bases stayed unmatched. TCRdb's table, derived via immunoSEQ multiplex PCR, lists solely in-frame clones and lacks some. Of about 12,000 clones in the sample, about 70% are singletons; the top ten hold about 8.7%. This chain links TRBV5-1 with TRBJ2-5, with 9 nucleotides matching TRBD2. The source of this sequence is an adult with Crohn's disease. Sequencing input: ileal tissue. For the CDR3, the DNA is TGCGCCAGCAGCTTTGGACTAGCGACGAAACGAGAGACCCAGTACTTC. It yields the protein CASSFGLATKRETQYF.